The rows below give T cell receptor beta chains drawn from one sample of a study of STAT3 mutations in large granular lymphocyte leukemia. Generated by immunoSEQ multiplex PCR, the TCRdb table keeps only in-frame clones and is missing some. This sample yields more than 25,000 clones, of which roughly 80% are seen a single time; approximately 30% belongs to the top ten. Sequencing was done on a sample of peripheral blood mononuclear cells. The receptors were gathered from a woman aged 45-65 years with T-cell large granular lymphocyte leukemia. Some clones in this sample may be carry-over from other donors' samples. CDR3s include the opening cysteine and the closing phenylalanine or tryptophan. Each record gives: V gene, D gene, CDR3 protein. The D gene is left open where the match is weak.

TRBV7-6	-	CASSLGGGGTEAFF
TRBV5-6	-	CASSFRQSNQPQHF
TRBV27	TRBD2	CAVTRAGGGEQYF
TRBV6-5	TRBD1	CASGWDRGAYEQYF
TRBV18	-	CASSSEAGPAYGYTF
TRBV2	-	CASRRQEGNNQPQHF
TRBV9	-	CASSEFGALDEQYF
TRBV4-3	-	CASSQGLRSGGYTF
TRBV7-2	-	CASSLDVGLYEQYF
TRBV6-5	-	CASTPYEQYF
TRBV7-9	-	CASSLGQTNTEAFF
TRBV30	-	CAWSVGGTQYF
TRBV9	-	CASSVGGLYNEQFF
TRBV6-6	TRBD2	CASSFQRGYEQYF
TRBV28	-	CASSSGGSGLTEAFF
TRBV5-1	TRBD1	CASSSPGQRTDTQYF
TRBV9	-	CASSAWDGVPYGYTF
TRBV6-6	-	CASSHSGANVLTF
TRBV28	-	CASRPTGRGNEQYF
TRBV4-3	-	CASSQLGHRGNTEAFF
TRBV15	TRBD1	CATSKGGQGHYEQYF
TRBV5-1	-	CASSLQGGGQETQYF
TRBV18	TRBD1	CASSPEQGAIGGYTF
TRBV4-3	-	CASSQDWGDPNIQYF
TRBV5-4	-	CASSLSGGLYGYTF
TRBV7-2	-	CASSLGQVYEQYF
TRBV4-3	TRBD2	CASRPGGLEGANVLTF
TRBV5-5	-	CASSFGPSTDTQYF
TRBV18	-	CASSPPTADTQYF
TRBV28	-	CASTPPGPWIRWGYTF
TRBV30	-	CAWSVSDSPNEKLFF
TRBV7-8	TRBD2	CASSLRDYYNEQFF
TRBV28	-	CASSLNFEARASYEQYF
TRBV2	TRBD1	CASSEMGQIHQPQHF
TRBV5-4	-	CASSSGPMQFF
TRBV6-5	-	CASSYSRRNYGYTF
TRBV29-1	-	CSVVVLISGANVLTF
TRBV29-1	-	CSVAVSGYEQYF
TRBV5-1	TRBD1	CASSGGQGVLHEQYF
TRBV7-8	-	CASSLGGTTGQPQHF
TRBV7-2	TRBD1	CASSGRTGGYEQYF
TRBV7-9	-	CASSLTGYEQYF
TRBV30	-	CAWRAPYEQYF
TRBV6-6	-	CASSRTSGSTGELFF
TRBV2	-	CASSRDRAYEQYF
TRBV5-4	-	CASSPPGSYNEQFF